This T cell receptor beta chain was identified during a study of shared clonotypes between healthy human individuals. Study-level background: Contributing individuals were a couple of females and three males aged 18 to 49. Study findings and constraints: Across subsets, estimated richness was generally greater for naive than for memory populations.

A note on this clone: Its specificity is unknown.

The germline gives CDR1 MDHEN, CDR2 SYDVKM. This CDR3 region has 14 residues. Trimming took 6 bases from V and 2 from J, leaving 13 bases between them. All donors were healthy HIV-negative adults lacking recent acute infections or vaccinations. Only in-frame clones appear in the TCRdb table, and some are missing; sequencing was by immunoSEQ multiplex PCR. The sample has 1,100,000 or so clones, about four fifths seen once. The sequence was collected from a man between 18 and 29 years old in good health. Some clones in this sample may be carry-over from other donors' samples. J is TRBJ1-1 and V is TRBV28, with D perhaps TRBD1 (5 bases). The specimen sequenced was memory CD4+ T cells from PBMCs. Subset meaning: CD45RA-negative fraction. The CDR3 reads CASSRGTVNTEAFF. In DNA form, the CDR3 reads TGTGCCAGCAGCCGCGGGACGGTAAACACTGAAGCTTTCTTT.